This paragraph covers one T cell receptor (beta chain) sequence. What it binds is unknown. This entry comes from a study of beta chain features in type 1 diabetes. CDR3 length: 18 residues. CDR1 and CDR2 (germline): LGHNA, YNFKEQ. Unmatched junction bases numbered 3, after V lost 3 bases and J lost 0 bases. The whole isolated RNA underwent reverse transcription, so sequencing captured expressed TCRB transcripts. Assay used: immunoSEQ multiplex PCR; TCRdb lists only in-frame clones, some missing. The sample has about 400,000 clones; roughly 12% are singletons. Blood was collected once per donor into heparin, averaging around 120 mL. Sort purity for all populations was recorded as exceeding 98%. Study-wide points: Overrepresentation of cells with high TCR expression could result from cDNA sequencing.

Source material: naive CD4+ T cells from blood. The sequence was collected from a man aged 18 to 29 in good health. The chain joins TRBV4-2 to TRBJ2-6; 12 bases line up with TRBD1. CDR3 DNA: TGTGCCAGCAGCCAGGGACAGGGGGCGGTCTCTGGGGCCAACGTCCTGACTTTC. Protein product: CASSQGQGAVSGANVLTF.